The 5 T cell receptor beta chains presented below share a single source sample, sequenced in a study of cytomegalovirus exposure and HLA in healthy donors. The PCR used 60 Vbeta and 13 Jbeta primers. The protocol was immunoSEQ multiplex PCR, while the TCRdb copy is restricted to in-frame clones and leaves out a portion. The table includes under 250,000 clones, around 85% detected once. The sample was PBMCs. All receptors come from a man in his fifties or sixties in good health and CMV-seronegative.

This clone has only a few counts. The genes are TRBV11-2 and TRBJ2-1; D possibly corresponds to TRBD1 (6 bases). Germline V CDR1 and CDR2: SGHAT, FQNNGV. Trimming removed 5 bases from V and 9 bases from J, with 20 bases in between. The CDR3 is 15 residues long. The CDR3 DNA reads TGTGCCAGCAGCATCGGCCCCGGACAGCAGAGTGAGCAGTTCTTC. Residues: CASSIGPGQQSEQFF.

The chain combines TRBV4-1 with TRBJ2-1; 11 bases are shared with TRBD1. This CDR3 spans 16 amino acids. V dropped 4 bases and J dropped 5; count of bases not matched to a gene: 7. Germline-derived CDR1 and CDR2 are MGHRA and YSYEKL. In DNA form, the CDR3 reads TGCGCCAGCAGCCGCTACGGGACAGGGGGTGACAATGAGCAGTTCTTC. It translates to CASSRYGTGGDNEQFF.

The rearrangement links TRBV5-6 to TRBJ1-3; maybe TRBD1 (6 bases). This CDR3 is 18 amino acids long. CDR1 is SGHDT and CDR2 is YYEEEE in the germline V gene. V shed 3 bases and J shed 0 bases, with 19 bases lying between them. CDR3: CASSSMVNRAASGNTIYF. The CDR3 coding sequence is TGTGCCAGCAGCTCCATGGTGAACAGGGCAGCCTCTGGAAACACCATATATTTT.

This rearrangement joins TRBV6-5 to TRBJ1-2; TRBD1 might be the D (6 bases). V lost 8 bases to trimming and J lost 7 bases, with 23 bases between them. CDR3 size: 15 residues. Germline CDR1 MNHEY, CDR2 SVGAGI. CDR3 DNA: TGTGCCAGCTATCGAGGGGGTTACCCGACGGGTGGCTACACCTTC. Protein product: CASYRGGYPTGGYTF.

The V call is TRBV5-1, the J call TRBJ2-2; 7 nucleotides line up with TRBD2. CDR1 and CDR2 (germline): SGHRS, YFSETQ. The J segment lost 3 bases and the V segment lost 0 bases, leaving 8 bases of the junction unmatched. The CDR3 is 17 residues long. CDR3 residues: CASSLDGGGSYTGELFF. The CDR3 bases are TGCGCCAGCAGCTTGGATGGAGGCGGGAGTTACACCGGGGAGCTGTTTTTT.